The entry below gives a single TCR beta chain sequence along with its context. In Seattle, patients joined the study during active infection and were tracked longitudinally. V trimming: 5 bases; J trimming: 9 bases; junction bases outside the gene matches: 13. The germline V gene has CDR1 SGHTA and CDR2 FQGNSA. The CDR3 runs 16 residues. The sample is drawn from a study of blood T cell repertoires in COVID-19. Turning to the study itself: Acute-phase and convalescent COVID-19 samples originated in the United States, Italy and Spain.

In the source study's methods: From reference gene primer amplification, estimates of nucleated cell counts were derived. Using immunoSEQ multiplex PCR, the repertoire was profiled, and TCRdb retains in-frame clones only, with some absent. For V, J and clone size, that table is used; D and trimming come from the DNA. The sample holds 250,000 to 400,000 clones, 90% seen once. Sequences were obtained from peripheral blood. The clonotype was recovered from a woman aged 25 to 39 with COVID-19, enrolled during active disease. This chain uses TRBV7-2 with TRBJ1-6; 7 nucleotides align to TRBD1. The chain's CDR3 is CASSQAGGITGSPLHF. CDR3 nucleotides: TGTGCCAGCAGCCAAGCAGGGGGGATAACGGGTTCACCCCTCCACTTT.